A single sample gave rise to the 26 T cell receptor beta chains below, sequenced in a study of T-cell memory formation after mild COVID-19. TCRdb itself ran the 5' RACE reads through MiXCR, one entry per CDR3 protein. There are 450,000 to 650,000 distinct CDR3 sequences in the sample; less than 25% occur only once, and approximately 8.4% lies in the top ten. Sequenced input: PBMCs or a T cell subset sorted from them (not recorded which). Receptor source: an adult woman who had mild COVID-19 (a few samples of this study predate the infection). Cell type and time point are not known.

Only one count was recorded for this clonotype. The chain employs TRBV24-1 and TRBJ2-3, with 12 positions matching TRBD1. This CDR3 spans 15 amino acids. Trimming at V came to 2 bases and at J to 6 bases, leaving 2 bases not matched to a gene. CDR1 KGHDR and CDR2 SFDVKD come from the germline V gene. CDR3 residues: CATSDSGTGGDTQYF. The CDR3 DNA follows: TGTGCCACCAGTGATTCCGGGACAGGGGGCGATACGCAGTATTTT.

This clonotype was found a few times. The rearrangement uses TRBV4-3 and TRBJ2-7, with D perhaps TRBD2 (6 bases). This CDR3 is 15 amino acids long. Germline assignment: CDR1 LGHNA and CDR2 YSLEER. V lost 4 bases to trimming and J lost 4 bases, with 17 bases between them. The CDR3 loop reads CASSPSSSGEYEQYF. The CDR3 DNA reads as TGCGCCAGCAGCCCCTCTTCTTCGGGGGAGTACGAGCAGTACTTC.

The chain employs TRBV4-1 and TRBJ2-7; no reliable D call. With 0 bases removed from V and 6 bases from J, the gap between germline ends came to 12 bases. This CDR3 spans 14 amino acids. The V gene's germline CDR1 is MGHRA and CDR2 YSYEKL. Written as DNA, the CDR3 is TGCGCCAGCAGCCAAGAATACGTGGTTCGCGAGCAGTACTTC. Protein product: CASSQEYVVREQYF.

V usage is TRBV25-1 and J usage is TRBJ2-5; D gene ambiguous. The V gene lost 0 bases and the J gene lost 4 bases, with 6 bases spanning the gap. Per germline, CDR1 MGHDK and CDR2 SYGVNS. The CDR3 covers 13 residues. This chain's CDR3 is CASSEYRGETQYF. The CDR3 DNA follows: TGTGCCAGCAGTGAATATAGAGGAGAGACCCAGTACTTC.

J is TRBJ1-5 and V is TRBV15; D gene uncertain. This CDR3 comprises 12 residues. Germline V gives CDR1 LNHNV, CDR2 YYDKDF (reference sequence). Trimming shortened V by 3 bases and J by 5 bases, and 5 bases separated the two germline ends. CDR3 DNA sequence: TGTGCCACCAGCAGGAAGGATCAGCCCCAGCATTTT. Translated: CATSRKDQPQHF.

This clonotype came up a few times. The chain uses TRBV20-1 and TRBJ1-1; D gene uncertain. CDR1 and CDR2 (germline): DFQATT, SNEGSKA (reference sequence). Deletions cut 5 bases from V and 0 bases from J, with 4 bases between. The CDR3 runs to 11 residues. The CDR3 region has the DNA TGCAGTGCTTACCTGAACACTGAAGCTTTCTTT. Protein product: CSAYLNTEAFF.

This clonotype was counted a few times. This chain uses TRBV24-1 with TRBJ2-5; 12 bases match TRBD1. After removal of 4 bases from V and 4 bases from J, the junction contained 9 bases not matched to a gene. Germline CDR1 and CDR2: KGHDR and SFDVKD. The CDR3 loop spans 17 amino acids. CDR3 sequence: CATSDGGTGGVGETQYF. The CDR3 DNA reads TGTGCCACCAGTGACGGAGGGACAGGGGGCGTCGGAGAGACCCAGTACTTC.

A few counts support this clonotype. The chain recombines TRBV3-1 with TRBJ1-1, with 9 nucleotides matching TRBD1. With V trimmed by 1 base and J by 0 bases, 12 bases remained unmatched. Germline loops: CDR1 LGHDT, CDR2 YNNKEL (reference sequence). The CDR3 is made up of 19 amino acids. CDR3 sequence (DNA): TGTGCCAGCAGCCAAGGGCGAGTGTCCGGGACAGGGCTGAACACTGAAGCTTTCTTT. Protein: CASSQGRVSGTGLNTEAFF.

This clonotype was counted ten times or more. The V and J genes are TRBV12-3 or TRBV12-4 and TRBJ2-7; D is uncertain. This CDR3 is 13 amino acids long. V was pared by 6 bases and J by 0 bases, with 9 bases between. DNA of the CDR3: TGTGCCAGCAGCCTAGACTTCTCCTACGAGCAGTACTTC. It codes for CASSLDFSYEQYF.

This clonotype was picked up many times. The chain couples TRBV5-1 to TRBJ1-1; a possible D gene is TRBD1 (6 bases). CDR3 length: 14 residues. Trimming pared 3 bases from V and 1 base from J, leaving 10 bases between. The V gene's germline CDR1 is SGHRS and CDR2 YFSETQ. The CDR3 loop is CASSSQGPNTEAFF. CDR3 DNA sequence: TGCGCCAGCAGCTCACAGGGCCCGAACACTGAAGCTTTCTTT.

CDR3 sequence reads: CASSVDTSGQETQYF. The CDR3 DNA is TGTGCCAGCAGCGTAGATACTAGCGGGCAAGAGACCCAGTACTTC. The genes are TRBV9 and TRBJ2-5, with 9 nucleotides matching TRBD2. CDR3 length equals 15 residues. V lost 0 bases to trimming and J lost 2 bases; unmatched junction nucleotides: 2. The germline V gene has CDR1 SGDLS and CDR2 YYNGEE.

The chain uses TRBV7-9 and TRBJ1-6; possible D gene TRBD1, 6 bases. The CDR3 spans 15 residues. Germline V gene sequence: CDR1 SEHNR, CDR2 FQNEAQ (reference sequence). V lost 5 bases, J lost 2 bases, and 10 bases lay in between. The CDR3 DNA follows: TGTGCCAGCAGCGCAGGGGCAGCCTATAATTCACCCCTCCACTTT. Translating gives CASSAGAAYNSPLHF.

The sample holds a few counts of this clonotype. The chain combines TRBV5-4 with TRBJ2-7, with TRBD2 identical over 16 bases. Germline CDR1 SGHNT, CDR2 YYREEE (reference sequence). V shed 1 base and J 1 base; nucleotides not matched to a gene: 5. This CDR3 region has 18 residues. CDR3 DNA: TGTGCCAGCAGCTTGAAGGGACTAGCGGGGGGGCCTTCCTACGAGCAGTACTTC. It translates to CASSLKGLAGGPSYEQYF. Combining the CDR3 with reference TRBV5-4 and TRBJ2-7 gives the whole variable domain ETGVTQSPTHLIKTRGQQVTLRCSSQSGHNTVSWYQQALGQGPQFIFQYYREEENGRGNFPPRFSGLQFPNYSSELNVNALELDDSALYLCASSLKGLAGGPSYEQYFGPGTRLTVT.

This clonotype has just a few counts. The rearrangement links TRBV6-1 to TRBJ2-7, with a possible D match to TRBD2 (6 bases). This CDR3 has 15 amino acids. The germline gives CDR1 MNHNS, CDR2 SASEGT. V was trimmed by 5 bases and J by 3 bases, leaving 17 bases between them. The CDR3 DNA reads TGTGCCAGCAGTACACCACGGGACTCCTTCTACGAGCAGTACTTC. This codes for CASSTPRDSFYEQYF.

This clonotype has only a few counts. The genes are TRBV5-5 and TRBJ1-2; unclear D gene. V was pared by 0 bases and J by 8 bases, with 8 bases between. CDR3 length equals 12 residues. The germline CDR1 and CDR2 sequences are SGHKS and YYEKEE (reference sequence). The CDR3 spells CASSLAAVGYTF. In DNA, the CDR3 is TGTGCCAGCAGCTTGGCCGCTGTCGGCTACACCTTC.

This chain uses TRBV6-1 with TRBJ1-1; D remains unclear. The CDR3 consists of 11 residues. Trimming removed 8 bases at V and 1 base at J, with 5 bases between. The V gene's germline CDR1 is MNHNS and CDR2 SASEGT. For the CDR3, the DNA is TGTGCCAGCGGCAAGAACACTGAAGCTTTCTTT. It codes for CASGKNTEAFF.

The genes are TRBV2 and TRBJ2-1, with a tentative D call TRBD1 (5 bases). The CDR3 runs 15 residues. Germline V gene data show CDR1 as SNHLY and CDR2 as FYNNEI. V lost 6 bases and J lost 4, with 16 bases in between. CDR3 sequence reads: CASSLSQVEYNEQFF. The CDR3, as DNA: TGTGCCAGCAGCCTTTCACAGGTAGAATACAATGAGCAGTTCTTC.

This clonotype was counted between two and nine times. V is TRBV7-2 and J is TRBJ2-5; D not resolved. Trimming cost V 3 bases and J 5 bases, with 13 bases left between them. Germline V CDR1 and CDR2: SGHTA, FQGNSA. This CDR3 contains 14 residues. The CDR3 coding sequence is TGTGCCAGCAGCTTTTTGGCGTCTCGGGAGACCCAGTACTTC. Amino acids: CASSFLASRETQYF. The variable domain in full, with the rest retrieved from reference TRBV7-2 and TRBJ2-5, is GAGVSQSPSNKVTEKGKDVELRCDPISGHTALYWYRQSLGQGLEFLIYFQGNSAPDKSGLPSDRFSAERTGGSVSTLTIQRTQQEDSAVYLCASSFLASRETQYFGPGTRLLVL.

For the CDR3, the DNA is TGTGCCAGCAGCCAAATCGACGAGGACAATGAGCAGTTCTTC. It encodes CASSQIDEDNEQFF. The chain couples TRBV4-2 to TRBJ2-1, with D unresolved. This CDR3 contains 14 residues. Germline CDR1 and CDR2: LGHNA and YNFKEQ. The ends were cut back, 2 bases at V and 5 bases at J, with 10 bases in the middle.

V usage is TRBV5-6 and J usage is TRBJ1-2; D remains ambiguous. The CDR3 length is 13 residues. V lost 4 bases to trimming and J lost 7 bases, with 14 bases between them. Germline V lookup: CDR1 SGHDT, CDR2 YYEEEE. This chain's CDR3 is CASSTGRKGGYTF. In nucleotides, the CDR3 is TGTGCCAGCAGCACCGGACGGAAAGGTGGCTACACCTTC.

This sequence joins TRBV7-9 and TRBJ1-2, with D possibly TRBD1 on 5 matching bases. In germline, CDR1 is SEHNR, CDR2 FQNEAQ (reference sequence). CDR3 size: 14 residues. V was shortened by 1 base and J by 8 bases, with 14 bases between the two germline ends. CDR3 nucleotide sequence: TGTGCCAGCAGCTTAGGCAGGGAAGGAGGAGGCTACACCTTC. Encoded protein: CASSLGREGGGYTF.

The chain uses TRBV6-5 and TRBJ1-2, with a possible D match to TRBD1 (5 bases). The CDR3 is 17 residues long. CDR1 is MNHEY and CDR2 is SVGAGI in the germline V gene. V was pared by 0 bases and J by 6 bases, with 20 bases between. CDR3 nucleotide sequence: TGTGCCAGCAGTTACTCGAGAAAGGTCGGGGCAAGCGATGGCTACACCTTC. Translation: CASSYSRKVGASDGYTF.

This clonotype was counted between two and nine times. The genes are TRBV7-2 and TRBJ2-7; D call uncertain. Germline V gives CDR1 SGHTA, CDR2 FQGNSA. This CDR3 comprises 14 residues. V dropped 5 bases and J dropped 7 bases, with 18 bases sitting between them. CDR3 protein: CASSRSRVWVEQYF. In DNA form, the CDR3 reads TGTGCCAGCAGCCGAAGTCGGGTTTGGGTGGAGCAGTACTTC.

This clonotype was observed a few times. The CDR3 DNA reads TGTGCCAGCAGGTACGGGGGTCTCTACAATGAGCAGTTCTTC. This gives the protein CASRYGGLYNEQFF. This rearrangement joins TRBV7-9 to TRBJ2-1; tentatively, D is TRBD2 (6 bases). CDR1 and CDR2 (germline): SEHNR, FQNEAQ (reference sequence). V shed 6 bases and J shed 3 bases, with 12 bases lying between them. This CDR3 region has 14 residues.

The CDR3 DNA reads TGTGCCAGCAGTTACGCCGAGCGGGGGGGCGTAGATACGCAGTATTTT. As protein: CASSYAERGGVDTQYF. The gene calls are TRBV6-5 and TRBJ2-3; 10 nucleotides agree with TRBD2. The CDR3 is 16 amino acids. The J segment lost 5 bases and the V segment lost 2 bases, leaving 7 bases of the junction unmatched. Germline lookup yields CDR1 MNHEY and CDR2 SVGAGI.

The gene calls are TRBV6-5 and TRBJ2-2, with 7 bases that match TRBD1. Germline V lookup: CDR1 MNHEY, CDR2 SVGAGI. The CDR3 has 15 residues. V was clipped by 5 bases and J by 2 bases; unmatched bases: 5. In nucleotides, the CDR3 is TGTGCCAGCAGTCCCCGGGACAGCAACACCGGGGAGCTGTTTTTT. Amino acid sequence: CASSPRDSNTGELFF.